These 4 T cell receptor beta chains were sequenced from one sample in a study of T cell changes during pregnancy in multiple sclerosis. This table comes from immunoSEQ multiplex PCR, and its TCRdb copy is limited to in-frame clones, with some not included. The sample contains around 35,000 clones, 92% of which appear only once. Specimen: CD4+ T cells from peripheral blood mononuclear cells, collected after pregnancy. These receptors were collected from a female donor with multiple sclerosis, enrolled in a pregnancy study.

The chain has TRBV18 and TRBJ1-2; D is unresolved. Looked up from germline, CDR1 is KGHSH and CDR2 is LQKENI. Between the trimmed V and J ends, which lost 5 bases and 2 bases, there was a span of 6 bases. This CDR3 has 12 residues. The CDR3 loop reads CASSNRNYGYTF. In DNA, the CDR3 is TGTGCCAGCTCAAATAGAAACTATGGCTACACCTTC.

The J gene is TRBJ2-5, the V gene TRBV9; D gene uncertain. Germline-derived CDR1 and CDR2 are SGDLS and YYNGEE. The CDR3 is 13 amino acids. Between the trimmed V and J ends, which lost 0 bases and 4 bases, there was a span of 7 bases. Here the CDR3 DNA reads TGTGCCAGCAGCGTAGGGCAGTTAGAGACCCAGTACTTC. It encodes CASSVGQLETQYF.

The rearrangement uses TRBV30 and TRBJ2-1; 11 positions match TRBD2. The CDR3 loop spans 16 amino acids. CDR1 GTSNPN and CDR2 SVGIG come from the germline V gene (reference sequence). Trimming removed 1 base from V and 4 bases from J; junction bases left unmatched: 6. The CDR3, as DNA: TGTGCCTGGAGTGCTGCGACTAGCGGGATGTACAATGAGCAGTTCTTC. Its translation is CAWSAATSGMYNEQFF.

The chain has TRBV9 and TRBJ2-3; D remains ambiguous. Between the trimmed V and J ends, which lost 0 bases and 3 bases, there was a span of 8 bases. This CDR3 spans 14 amino acids. CDR1 SGDLS and CDR2 YYNGEE come from the germline V gene. The CDR3 sequence: CASSVGGFTDTQYF. Written as DNA, the CDR3 is TGTGCCAGCAGCGTAGGAGGATTTACAGATACGCAGTATTTT.